The 24 T cell receptor beta chains listed next were all sequenced from one sample in a study of T cell responses to AZD1222 COVID-19 vaccine. TCRdb keeps only in-frame clones here, not all; method: immunoSEQ multiplex PCR. The sample lists about 140,000 clones, about nine tenths occurring once. The specimen was peripheral blood, collected on day 0 of AZD1222 vaccination. These receptors originate from an adult in good health.

The chain uses TRBV4-2 and TRBJ2-1, with TRBD2 matching over 7 bases. Per the germline V gene, CDR1 is LGHNA and CDR2 is YNFKEQ. This CDR3 is 17 amino acids long. V lost 0 bases and J lost 4; bases outside the gene matches: 9. The CDR3 DNA is TGTGCCAGCAGCCAAGAGGGGATCCAGCGGGGTTACAATGAGCAGTTCTTC. Protein product: CASSQEGIQRGYNEQFF.

This clone occurred once. The gene calls are TRBV19 and TRBJ1-1; D is ambiguous. This CDR3 region has 15 residues. Germline CDR1 LNHDA, CDR2 SQIVND (reference sequence). V dropped 11 bases and J dropped 1 base, with 20 bases sitting between them. The CDR3 spells CASEDVRGGNTEAFF. CDR3 DNA: TGTGCCTCTGAAGACGTCCGGGGTGGGAACACTGAAGCTTTCTTT.

A single count supports this clone. The chain is built from TRBV19 and TRBJ1-3, with a weak D call TRBD1 (5 bases). The CDR3 has 15 amino acids. V dropped 6 bases and J dropped 0 bases, with 12 bases sitting between them. Germline V CDR1 and CDR2: LNHDA, SQIVND (reference sequence). The CDR3 here is CASSLDSPSGNTIYF. The CDR3 nucleotides read TGTGCCAGTAGCCTCGACAGTCCCTCTGGAAACACCATATATTTT.

About this clone: Relative to the germline gene, one junction end is altered; a read error may explain this. This chain uses TRBV7-7 with TRBJ2-1; 10 nucleotides match TRBD1. CDR1 SSHAT and CDR2 FNYEAQ come from the germline V gene (reference sequence). This CDR3 spans 14 amino acids. CDR3 sequence: CASSLGTGADEQFF. The DNA for the CDR3 is TGTGCTAGCAGCTTAGGGACAGGGGCCGATGAGCAGTTCTTC.

The CDR3 loop reads CASSLVGVQVDEKLFF. The CDR3 DNA reads TGCGCCAGCAGCTTGGTTGGCGTTCAAGTTGATGAAAAACTGTTTTTT. This chain connects TRBV5-1 to TRBJ1-4; D not resolved. Germline values: CDR1 SGHRS, CDR2 YFSETQ. Trimming shortened V by 0 bases and J by 6 bases, and 15 bases separated the two germline ends. CDR3 length: 16 amino acids.

The chain employs TRBV6-1 and TRBJ2-5; D unclear. The CDR3 sequence is 14 residues long. Germline V CDR1 and CDR2: MNHNS, SASEGT. V lost 7 bases and J lost 4, with 16 bases in between. This CDR3 reads CASTTLGRRETQYF. CDR3 DNA sequence: TGTGCCAGCACCACCTTAGGTCGCCGAGAGACCCAGTACTTC.

About this clone: Other DNA variants within this sample encode the same CDR3. This chain connects TRBV27 to TRBJ2-7, with D perhaps given as TRBD1 or TRBD2 (6 bases each). The CDR3 consists of 13 residues. Germline V gene sequence: CDR1 MNHEY, CDR2 SMNVEV (reference sequence). With 3 bases removed from V and 5 bases from J, the gap between germline ends came to 11 bases. The DNA for the CDR3 is TGTGCCAGCAGTTTTGGGGGGCTCGACGAGCAGTACTTC. Encoded protein: CASSFGGLDEQYF.

The genes are TRBV6-5 and TRBJ1-2; D is undetermined. V was cut by 6 bases and J by 0 bases, with 14 bases left in between. The CDR3 is 15 amino acids. The germline gives CDR1 MNHEY, CDR2 SVGAGI. The CDR3 is CASRALDGANYGYTF. CDR3 sequence (DNA): TGTGCCAGCAGGGCACTGGACGGCGCTAACTATGGCTACACCTTC.

This chain uses TRBV21-1 with TRBJ1-3; the table calls TRBD1, which could not be checked here. TRBV21-1 is a documented pseudogene. The CDR3 loop spans 14 amino acids. CDR3 in DNA: TGTGCCAGCAGTGAGACAGTTTCTGGAAACACCATATATTTT. Translation: CASSETVSGNTIYF.

The V call is TRBV28, the J call TRBJ1-2; 8 nucleotides line up with TRBD1. Trimming at V came to 5 bases and at J to 6 bases, leaving 20 bases not matched to a gene. The CDR3 length is 18 residues. Per germline, CDR1 MDHEN and CDR2 SYDVKM. The DNA for the CDR3 is TGTGCCAGCAGTATGCAACCGGGACAGGCCACCGACTGGCATGGCTACACCTTC. This gives the protein CASSMQPGQATDWHGYTF.

The CDR3 DNA reads TGTGCCAGCAGGCCCGTCGGGGGGCCGGCTCAGCCCCAGCATTTT. It is translated as CASRPVGGPAQPQHF. This chain links TRBV6-5 with TRBJ1-5, with D possibly being TRBD1 (6 bases). The CDR3 runs to 15 residues. Looked up from germline, CDR1 is MNHEY and CDR2 is SVGAGI. The V end was cut by 6 bases, the J end by 6 bases, with 18 bases between.

V gene TRBV28 combines with J gene TRBJ1-2, with 10 bases lining up with TRBD1. This CDR3 spans 14 amino acids. Germline loops: CDR1 MDHEN, CDR2 SYDVKM. V was clipped by 8 bases and J by 8 bases; unmatched bases: 11. In nucleotides, the CDR3 is TGTGCCAGCGGGCCATTTGGGACAGGGGACGGCTACACCTTC. Its translation is CASGPFGTGDGYTF.

The V call is TRBV28, the J call TRBJ2-1, with D possibly being TRBD2 (6 bases). V was trimmed by 2 bases and J by 5 bases, leaving 13 bases between them. Germline V gene sequence: CDR1 MDHEN, CDR2 SYDVKM. This CDR3 contains 15 residues. The chain's CDR3 is CASSLGRFPHNEQFF. The DNA for the CDR3 is TGTGCCAGCAGTTTAGGGAGGTTCCCTCACAATGAGCAGTTCTTC.

The chain couples TRBV7-8 to TRBJ1-2; D is ambiguous. The germline V and J ends were trimmed by 5 bases and 7 bases, with 20 bases remaining between them. Germline CDR1 is SGHVS and CDR2 is FQNEAQ. The CDR3 has 15 amino acids. CDR3 DNA sequence: TGTGCCAGCAGCCAGATGGAGAGCCCGGCATTTGGCTACACCTTC. This sequence encodes CASSQMESPAFGYTF.

The V call is TRBV2, the J call TRBJ2-7; 10 nucleotides match TRBD2. Per germline, CDR1 SNHLY and CDR2 FYNNEI. V shed 6 bases, J shed 0 bases, and the junction held 2 bases outside the gene matches. The CDR3 spans 14 residues. In DNA form, the CDR3 reads TGTGCCAGCAGAGCTAGCGGGGGCTCCTACGAGCAGTACTTC. Translation: CASRASGGSYEQYF.

The chain combines TRBV19 with TRBJ2-7, with D uncertain. V was clipped by 3 bases and J by 1 base, with 4 bases between them. CDR3 length: 12 amino acids. The germline V gene has CDR1 LNHDA and CDR2 SQIVND (reference sequence). The CDR3 region has the DNA TGTGCCAGTAGTATGCAGTCCTACGAGCAGTACTTC. It translates to CASSMQSYEQYF.

This clone occurred once. This chain links TRBV5-1 with TRBJ2-2, with D tentatively TRBD1 (6 bases). This CDR3 spans 16 amino acids. Germline V lookup: CDR1 SGHRS, CDR2 YFSETQ. V was trimmed by 4 bases and J by 4 bases, leaving 17 bases between them. CDR3 bases: TGCGCCAGCAGCCCAACAGGGAATTTGCCCACCGGGGAGCTGTTTTTT. Translated: CASSPTGNLPTGELFF.

The V and J genes are TRBV28 and TRBJ1-5, with unresolved D. Trimming cost V 2 bases and J 3 bases, with 8 bases left between them. Germline V gives CDR1 MDHEN, CDR2 SYDVKM. There are 14 residues in the CDR3. CDR3 in amino acids: CASSLVNYNQPQHF. The CDR3 DNA reads as TGTGCCAGCAGTTTAGTAAATTACAATCAGCCCCAGCATTTT.

The gene calls are TRBV28 and TRBJ2-7; D not resolved. Looked up from germline, CDR1 is MDHEN and CDR2 is SYDVKM. The CDR3 has 11 residues. V shed 8 bases and J shed 6 bases, with 11 bases lying between them. CDR3 sequence: CASGVNPEQYF. Written as DNA, the CDR3 is TGTGCCAGCGGGGTCAACCCCGAGCAGTACTTC.

The rearrangement links TRBV7-8 to TRBJ1-5; D gene uncertain. The germline gives CDR1 SGHVS, CDR2 FQNEAQ. The CDR3 consists of 15 residues. The germline V and J ends were trimmed by 1 base and 5 bases, with 12 bases remaining between them. The CDR3 DNA reads TGTGCCAGCAGCTTAGAGAGTGACTTAGATCAGCCCCAGCATTTT. Its translation: CASSLESDLDQPQHF.

This chain uses TRBV5-1 with TRBJ2-7; D is possibly TRBD2 (5 bases). Between the trimmed V and J ends, which lost 5 bases and 3 bases, there was a span of 15 bases. Per germline, CDR1 SGHRS and CDR2 YFSETQ. The CDR3 is made up of 14 amino acids. The CDR3 region has the DNA TGCGCCAGCAGTTCCGACCCGGCGGGCTACGAGCAGTACTTC. Encoded protein: CASSSDPAGYEQYF.

This chain connects TRBV28 to TRBJ1-1, with D unresolved. The germline V and J ends were trimmed by 6 bases and 11 bases, with 16 bases remaining between them. Germline CDR1 is MDHEN and CDR2 is SYDVKM. The CDR3 is 12 amino acids. In DNA form, the CDR3 reads TGTGCCAGCAGCCCCGAACGGGGTTGGGCTTTCTTT. Its translation: CASSPERGWAFF.

The chain's CDR3 is CASSPNQDGYTF. CDR3 coding DNA: TGTGCCAGCAGTCCCAATCAGGATGGCTACACCTTC. The chain carries TRBV6-6 and TRBJ1-2; D is ambiguous. CDR3 length: 12 amino acids. Germline V gene data show CDR1 as MNHNY and CDR2 as SVGAGI (reference sequence). The germline V and J ends were trimmed by 5 bases and 6 bases, with 10 bases remaining between them.

The V and J genes are TRBV2 and TRBJ2-7; perhaps D is TRBD1 or TRBD2 (6 bases each). Germline CDR1 SNHLY, CDR2 FYNNEI. V shed 7 bases and J shed 7 bases, with 14 bases lying between them. The CDR3 contains 12 residues. Written as DNA, the CDR3 is TGTGCCAGCAACCCGGGGGCGAGAGAGCAGTACTTC. Amino acids: CASNPGAREQYF.